The 5 T cell receptor beta chains below all came from one sample that was sequenced in a study of T cell changes during pregnancy in multiple sclerosis. Sequencing used immunoSEQ multiplex PCR; TCRdb keeps in-frame clones, though not all of them. This table holds around 88,000 clones, 90% to 95% found once. Here the sequenced sample was peripheral blood, taken in the first trimester of pregnancy. The receptors were gathered from a female donor with multiple sclerosis, enrolled in a pregnancy study.

V usage is TRBV7-9 and J usage is TRBJ2-1; 8 bases map to TRBD1. This CDR3 region has 12 residues. Per the germline V gene, CDR1 is SEHNR and CDR2 is FQNEAQ (reference sequence). The V segment lost 5 bases and the J segment 12 bases; nucleotides outside the gene matches: 6. CDR3 sequence: CASSRPGTGQFF. CDR3 coding DNA: TGTGCCAGCAGCAGGCCCGGGACAGGGCAGTTCTTC.

J is TRBJ1-1 and V is TRBV11-2; tentative D call: TRBD1 (5 bases). The V end was cut by 0 bases, the J end by 0 bases, with 11 bases between. Germline V gene data show CDR1 as SGHAT and CDR2 as FQNNGV. This CDR3 comprises 16 residues. The CDR3 nucleotides are TGTGCCAGCAGCTTAGATCTCCAGGGCCTGAACACTGAAGCTTTCTTT. It specifies CASSLDLQGLNTEAFF.

This clone was seen at least ten times. The CDR3 DNA follows: TGTGCCAGCAGCCAAGAGAAGGCGGGAGCAGATACGCAGTATTTT. Translation gives CASSQEKAGADTQYF. The chain joins TRBV4-2 to TRBJ2-3; 7 bases are shared with TRBD2. The CDR3 loop spans 15 amino acids. Unmatched junction bases numbered 4, after V lost 0 bases and J lost 4 bases. Germline lookup yields CDR1 LGHNA and CDR2 YNFKEQ.

V usage is TRBV7-9 and J usage is TRBJ2-1; 9 nucleotides line up with TRBD2. Germline V gives CDR1 SEHNR, CDR2 FQNEAQ (reference sequence). Trimming at V came to 3 bases and at J to 9 bases, leaving 9 bases not matched to a gene. This CDR3 comprises 15 residues. CDR3 protein: CASSFRGGGAGEQFF. CDR3 coding DNA: TGTGCCAGCAGCTTCCGGGGCGGGGGGGCCGGTGAGCAGTTCTTC.

This clone appeared once. This chain connects TRBV15 to TRBJ2-3; D possibly corresponds to TRBD1 (6 bases). The CDR3 length is 17 residues. Germline CDR1 reads LNHNV; CDR2 reads YYDKDF (reference sequence). The V end lost 0 bases, the J end lost 4 bases, and 17 bases lay between the germline ends. Here the CDR3 DNA reads TGTGCCACCAGCAGAGAGTACGCCGCAACAGGGCCAGATACGCAGTATTTT. Amino acids: CATSREYAATGPDTQYF.